Described below is a single TCR beta chain sequence and its context. The antigen is unknown. V shed 1 base and J shed 1 base, with 10 bases lying between them. From germline, CDR1 is GTSNPN and CDR2 SVGIG (reference sequence). This CDR3 has 14 amino acids. This specimen belongs to a study of STAT5B mutations in CD4+ large granular lymphocyte leukemia. In the study overall: Among healthy donors, a particular HLA allele went with more CDR3 'QG' motifs. Regarding the study as a whole: CD4-sorted patient repertoires seemed more clonal than healthy CD4+ repertoires.

This was a survey-level run. Profiled with immunoSEQ multiplex PCR; TCRdb holds only in-frame clones, not every one. The sample lists roughly 40,000 clones, 81% occurring once. The chain combines TRBV30 with TRBJ1-1; no clear D gene. The TCR originated in a human donor in good health. Source material: CD4+ T cells from blood buffy coats. Here the CDR3 DNA reads TGTGCCTGGAGTGGCTTGAGCTCGAACACTGAAGCTTTCTTT. It is translated as CAWSGLSSNTEAFF.